The 7 T cell receptor beta chains given below trace back to one sample, sequenced in a study of CD8 T cells in ankylosing spondylitis. One entry per CDR3 protein, called by TCRdb with MiXCR from the 5' RACE reads. The sample carries 150,000 to 200,000 distinct CDR3 sequences, 10% to 15% recorded once. Input material: blood, either unsorted or a sorted T cell fraction (not recorded which). Receptor source: a female donor with ankylosing spondylitis or in good health (not recorded which).

This clonotype appeared many times. This chain links TRBV7-2 with TRBJ1-2, with 7 positions matching TRBD1. Trimming at V came to 4 bases and at J to 3 bases, leaving 2 bases not matched to a gene. The CDR3 consists of 13 residues. Germline V gene data show CDR1 as SGHTA and CDR2 as FQGNSA. The chain's CDR3 is CASSWGTDYGYTF. DNA for the CDR3: TGTGCCAGCAGCTGGGGGACAGACTATGGCTACACCTTC.

This clonotype occurred many times. The chain links TRBV29-1 to TRBJ1-2; D gene unclear. This CDR3 is 12 amino acids long. V was clipped by 5 bases and J by 7 bases, with 14 bases between them. Germline loops: CDR1 SQVTM, CDR2 ANQGSEA. CDR3 sequence (DNA): TGCAGCGTTTGGGTCTTCCCCTCTGGCTACACCTTC. Protein sequence: CSVWVFPSGYTF. Based on the CDR3 plus reference TRBV29-1 and TRBJ1-2, the full variable domain is SAVISQKPSRDICQRGTSLTIQCQVDSQVTMMFWYRQQPGQSLTLIATANQGSEATYESGFVIDKFPISRPNLTFSTLTVSNMSPEDSSIYLCSVWVFPSGYTFGSGTRLTVV.

This clonotype was recorded once. The chain combines TRBV30 with TRBJ2-7; TRBD1 agrees at 8 bases. With V trimmed by 1 base and J by 2 bases, 10 bases remained unmatched. Per the germline V gene, CDR1 is GTSNPN and CDR2 is SVGIG (reference sequence). The CDR3 extends over 16 amino acids. This CDR3 is CAWSGGTGSNPYEQYF. For the CDR3, the DNA is TGTGCCTGGAGTGGCGGGACAGGATCTAATCCCTACGAGCAGTACTTC.

This clonotype occurred many times. This chain connects TRBV5-1 to TRBJ2-1; D may be TRBD1 or TRBD2 (5 bases each). Per the germline V gene, CDR1 is SGHRS and CDR2 is YFSETQ. V gave up 4 bases and J gave up 7 bases, with 18 bases separating them. The CDR3 contains 15 residues. The CDR3: CASSPRDPRVNEQFF. DNA for the CDR3: TGCGCCAGCAGCCCCCGGGACCCACGGGTGAATGAGCAGTTCTTC. The whole variable domain, remainder taken from reference TRBV5-1 and TRBJ2-1, is KAGVTQTPRYLIKTRGQQVTLSCSPISGHRSVSWYQQTPGQGLQFLFEYFSETQRNKGNFPGRFSGRQFSNSRSEMNVSTLELGDSALYLCASSPRDPRVNEQFFGPGTRLTVL.

A single count supports this clonotype. This clone may be a read error of a much larger clone one base away. The chain carries TRBV7-2 and TRBJ2-1, with D perhaps TRBD1 or TRBD2 (5 bases each). Trimming cost V 3 bases and J 12 bases, with 18 bases left between them. The CDR3 is 14 amino acids. Germline CDR1 SGHTA, CDR2 FQGNSA. CDR3 region: CASSFTGWGGRQFF. The CDR3 DNA sequence: TGTGCCAGCAGCTTCACCGGCTGGGGCGGGCGGCAGTTCTTC.

The genes are TRBV7-2 and TRBJ1-1; a weak D match, TRBD1 (5 bases). Germline lookup yields CDR1 SGHTA and CDR2 FQGNSA. The CDR3 is 14 amino acids. With 4 bases removed from V and 5 bases from J, the gap between germline ends came to 14 bases. This CDR3 reads CASSSGTWGTEAFF. The CDR3 DNA sequence: TGTGCCAGCAGCTCCGGGACCTGGGGGACTGAAGCTTTCTTT.

This clonotype appeared many times. The CDR3 DNA follows: TGCGCCAGCAGCCAAGACCGAGATACGCAGTATTTT. Its translation is CASSQDRDTQYF. The chain couples TRBV4-1 to TRBJ2-3; D is unclear. Germline V lookup: CDR1 MGHRA, CDR2 YSYEKL. CDR3 length: 12 amino acids. V shed 0 bases and J shed 5 bases, with 3 bases lying between them.